This TCR beta chain was found in a study of monozygotic twins with cystic fibrosis. Findings of the study overall: Shared CDR3 numbers were not associated with age, concordance or severity. Co-twins had the most similar V usage for 13 of 16 pairs, J for 8.

Generated by immunoSEQ multiplex PCR, the TCRdb table keeps only in-frame clones and is missing some. Altogether more than 15,000 clones are present, about 89% being singletons, with the ten largest covering roughly 1.5%. About this clone: Its cognate antigen is unknown.

The germline V gene encodes CDR1 SQVTM and CDR2 ANQGSEA. CDR3 size: 13 residues. The TCR sequence derives from a girl aged 2 to 9 with cystic fibrosis. Sequencing used blood. The chain uses TRBV29-1 and TRBJ2-5, with D perhaps matching TRBD2 (6 bases). The DNA matches TRBJ2-7 better at its end, which makes the J call doubtful. This CDR3 reads CSAGGRSSYEQYF. In DNA form, the CDR3 reads TGCAGCGCCGGGGGACGGAGCTCCTACGAGCAGTACTTC.